A single sample is the source of the 16 T cell receptor beta chains below, sequenced in a study of beta chain features in type 1 diabetes. TCRB transcripts that were expressed got sequenced, as all of the isolated RNA had been reverse transcribed. Here immunoSEQ multiplex PCR was the method, and the copy in TCRdb shows in-frame clones only, minus some. The table lists 35,000 to 50,000 clones, around 50% of them singletons. The sequencing sample was made of stem cell memory CD4+ T cells from blood. The source is a woman aged 25 to 39 in good health.

This clone was observed a handful of times. V usage is TRBV19 and J usage is TRBJ1-1; TRBD1 agrees at 8 bases. The CDR3 runs 13 residues. Losses at the gene ends were 6 bases for V and 4 bases for J; bases not matched to a gene: 4. Germline loops: CDR1 LNHDA, CDR2 SQIVND (reference sequence). The CDR3 sequence is CASRETGGTEAFF. The CDR3 region has the DNA TGTGCCAGTAGGGAAACAGGGGGCACTGAAGCTTTCTTT.

This chain links TRBV29-1 with TRBJ2-5; D perhaps matches TRBD1 (5 bases). Germline V lookup: CDR1 SQVTM, CDR2 ANQGSEA. The CDR3 runs 13 residues. V dropped 5 bases and J dropped 1 base, with 11 bases sitting between them. CDR3 protein: CSVTDSSQETQYF. CDR3 in DNA: TGCAGCGTTACAGACAGTTCCCAAGAGACCCAGTACTTC.

The rearrangement joins TRBV7-2 to TRBJ2-2; D call uncertain. The CDR3 has 14 amino acids. V was pared by 3 bases and J by 5 bases, with 10 bases between. Per the germline V gene, CDR1 is SGHTA and CDR2 is FQGNSA. The CDR3 protein is CASSFESQTGELFF. CDR3 sequence (DNA): TGTGCCAGCAGCTTCGAGAGCCAAACCGGGGAGCTGTTTTTT.

The CDR3 DNA is TGTGCCAGCAGCTCGGACAGTGCTTACTCTGGAAACACCATATATTTT. This codes for CASSSDSAYSGNTIYF. The gene calls are TRBV7-2 and TRBJ1-3; TRBD1 is a possible D gene (6 bases). Between the trimmed V and J ends, which lost 4 bases and 0 bases, there was a span of 13 bases. Germline V gives CDR1 SGHTA, CDR2 FQGNSA. The CDR3 has 16 amino acids.

The chain combines TRBV6-6 with TRBJ2-7; 7 bases line up with TRBD2. Losses at the gene ends were 7 bases for V and 7 bases for J; bases not matched to a gene: 10. The germline gives CDR1 MNHNY, CDR2 SVGAGI (reference sequence). The CDR3 has 13 amino acids. In nucleotides, the CDR3 is TGTGCCAGCAAGGGAGGGGAATCCTGTGAGCAGTACTTC. The encoded protein is CASKGGESCEQYF.

The V call is TRBV5-1, the J call TRBJ1-2; the D is unclear. The CDR3 sequence is 14 residues long. Trimming cost V 0 bases and J 2 bases, with 8 bases left between them. The germline CDR1 and CDR2 sequences are SGHRS and YFSETQ. The CDR3 sequence is CASSLDSSNYGYTF. In nucleotides, the CDR3 is TGCGCCAGCAGCTTGGACAGCTCGAACTATGGCTACACCTTC.

V is TRBV7-2 and J is TRBJ2-7; a weak D match, TRBD2 (5 bases). The CDR3 extends over 14 amino acids. Looked up from germline, CDR1 is SGHTA and CDR2 is FQGNSA. Trimming left V 1 base short and J 3 bases short, with 10 bases between. The CDR3 nucleotides are TGTGCCAGCAGCTTAGGAGCGGCGAGCTACGAGCAGTACTTC. It specifies CASSLGAASYEQYF.

The rearrangement links TRBV27 to TRBJ2-3; TRBD1 matches 10 bases. Trimming removed 2 bases from V and 5 bases from J; junction bases left unmatched: 4. Germline CDR1 is MNHEY and CDR2 is SMNVEV (reference sequence). CDR3 length: 15 amino acids. CDR3 DNA: TGTGCCAGCAGTTTAAGACAGGGGGCCTTAGATACGCAGTATTTT. Translation: CASSLRQGALDTQYF.

The chain couples TRBV7-3 to TRBJ2-1; D possibly corresponds to TRBD1 (7 bases). Germline V gene sequence: CDR1 SGHTA, CDR2 FQGTGA. V dropped 2 bases and J dropped 0 bases, with 14 bases sitting between them. This CDR3 is 17 amino acids long. CDR3 sequence: CASSLSPQGGSYNEQFF. DNA of the CDR3: TGTGCCAGCAGCTTATCTCCGCAGGGGGGCTCCTACAATGAGCAGTTCTTC.

Here the CDR3 DNA reads TGTGCCAGCAGCCAGCCGGGACTAAGCACAGATACGCAGTATTTT. Translated: CASSQPGLSTDTQYF. The chain couples TRBV7-2 to TRBJ2-3; 7 bases line up with TRBD2. The CDR3 consists of 15 residues. Germline V gives CDR1 SGHTA, CDR2 FQGNSA. Trimming at V came to 5 bases and at J to 0 bases, leaving 5 bases not matched to a gene.

V gene TRBV29-1 combines with J gene TRBJ2-1; no reliable D call. CDR3 length: 14 residues. The V and J ends lost 3 bases and 5 bases respectively, with 14 bases between them. Germline assignment: CDR1 SQVTM and CDR2 ANQGSEA. The CDR3 sequence: CSVETLATHNEQFF. The CDR3 DNA follows: TGCAGCGTTGAGACTTTGGCTACTCACAATGAGCAGTTCTTC.

This clone turned up a few times. The J gene is TRBJ1-4, the V gene TRBV7-9, with 7 positions matching TRBD1. J lost 8 bases, V lost 5 bases, and 8 bases had no gene match. The germline gives CDR1 SEHNR, CDR2 FQNEAQ (reference sequence). The CDR3 sequence is 14 residues long. This CDR3 reads CASSLETGREKLFF. CDR3 nucleotides: TGTGCCAGCAGCCTCGAGACAGGGAGGGAAAAACTGTTTTTT.

The chain is built from TRBV6-5 and TRBJ2-1; 7 nucleotides align to TRBD2. The CDR3 covers 12 residues. Germline lookup yields CDR1 MNHEY and CDR2 SVGAGI. With 8 bases clipped from V and 13 bases from J, the junction kept 11 bases outside the gene matches. The CDR3 sequence: CASGGGPTTQFF. CDR3 nucleotides: TGTGCCAGCGGGGGGGGACCCACCACTCAGTTCTTC.

The chain has TRBV5-6 and TRBJ2-1; D might be TRBD1 (6 bases). The CDR3 length is 15 residues. Germline V gene sequence: CDR1 SGHDT, CDR2 YYEEEE. V was clipped by 2 bases and J by 2 bases, with 11 bases between them. The CDR3 protein is CASSFGQPTYNEQFF. Written as DNA, the CDR3 is TGTGCCAGCAGCTTCGGACAGCCGACCTACAATGAGCAGTTCTTC. Together with reference TRBV5-6 and TRBJ2-1, the CDR3 gives the full variable domain: DAGVTQSPTHLIKTRGQQVTLRCSPKSGHDTVSWYQQALGQGPQFIFQYYEEEERQRGNFPDRFSGHQFPNYSSELNVNALLLGDSALYLCASSFGQPTYNEQFFGPGTRLTVL.

The J gene is TRBJ1-2, the V gene TRBV21-1; TRBD1 is taken as the D call from the table, unchecked against the DNA. TRBV21-1 represents a pseudogene. The CDR3 totals 15 residues. The chain's CDR3 is CASSSFTGASYGYTF. DNA for the CDR3: TGTGCCAGCAGCAGTTTTACAGGAGCCTCCTACGGCTACACCTTC.

This CDR3 is CASSPGQGFTEAFF. CDR3 nucleotide sequence: TGTGCCAGCAGCCCGGGACAGGGGTTCACTGAAGCTTTCTTT. The rearrangement joins TRBV7-3 to TRBJ1-1, with TRBD1 matching 10 bases. This CDR3 is 14 amino acids long. Per the germline V gene, CDR1 is SGHTA and CDR2 is FQGTGA. Losses at the gene ends were 5 bases for V and 4 bases for J; bases not matched to a gene: 4.